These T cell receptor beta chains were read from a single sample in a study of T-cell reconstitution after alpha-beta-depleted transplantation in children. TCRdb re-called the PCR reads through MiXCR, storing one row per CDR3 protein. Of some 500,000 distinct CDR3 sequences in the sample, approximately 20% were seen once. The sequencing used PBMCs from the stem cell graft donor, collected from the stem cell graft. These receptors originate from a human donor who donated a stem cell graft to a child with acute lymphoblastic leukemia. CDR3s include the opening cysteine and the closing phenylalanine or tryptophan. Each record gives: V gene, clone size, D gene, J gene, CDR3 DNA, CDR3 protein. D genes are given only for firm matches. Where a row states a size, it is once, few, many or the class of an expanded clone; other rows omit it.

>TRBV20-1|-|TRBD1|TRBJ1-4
TGCAGTGCTTCGGACAGGGAAAGCGAAAAACTGTTTTTT
CSASDRESEKLFF
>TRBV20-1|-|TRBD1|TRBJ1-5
TGCAGTGCTAGAGGTCGACAGGGATCACAGCCCCAGCATTTT
CSARGRQGSQPQHF
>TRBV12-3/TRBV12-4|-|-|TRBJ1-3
TGTGCCAGCATTCCCTCGGGGAGTGGAGGAAACACCATATATTTT
CASIPSGSGGNTIYF
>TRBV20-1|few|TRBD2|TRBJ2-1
TGCAGTGCTAGGCGGGAGGGCCACAATGAGCAGTTCTTC
CSARREGHNEQFF
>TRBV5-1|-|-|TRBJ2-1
TGCGCCAGCAGCTTGGGGGCAGGGAGGTACAATGAGCAGTTCTTC
CASSLGAGRYNEQFF
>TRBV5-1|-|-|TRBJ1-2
TGCGCCAGCAGCTTGGCACGGGGAGGTGGCTACACCTTC
CASSLARGGGYTF
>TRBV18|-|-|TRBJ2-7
TGTGCCAGCTCACCGAACCGGCGATCCTACGAGCAGTACTTC
CASSPNRRSYEQYF
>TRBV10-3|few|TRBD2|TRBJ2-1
TGTGCCATCAGTTTTGGACTAGCGGGAGGGCCGGATGAGCAGTTCTTC
CAISFGLAGGPDEQFF
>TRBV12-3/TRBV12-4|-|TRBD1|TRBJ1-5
TGTGCCAGCAGTTTTTGGGACAGGGGGAATCAGCCCCAGCATTTT
CASSFWDRGNQPQHF
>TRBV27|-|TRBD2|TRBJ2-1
TGTGCCAGCAGTTTATACGGGAGGGCTGGTGAGCAGTTCTTC
CASSLYGRAGEQFF
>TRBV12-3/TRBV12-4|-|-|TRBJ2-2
TGTGCCAGCAGTTTAATGGGGGATCGGGCCGGGGAGCTGTTTTTT
CASSLMGDRAGELFF
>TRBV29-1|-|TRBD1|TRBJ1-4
TGCAGCGTTGAAGATCCTGACAGGGGGCTTGAAAAACTGTTTTTT
CSVEDPDRGLEKLFF
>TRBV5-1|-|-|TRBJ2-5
TGCGCCAGCAGCTTGGCCTGGGACACGCAAGAGACCCAGTACTTC
CASSLAWDTQETQYF
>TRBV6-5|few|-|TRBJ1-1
TGTGCCAGCAGTTACGTAGTTAAACTCAGCCCTGAAGCTTTCTTT
CASSYVVKLSPEAFF
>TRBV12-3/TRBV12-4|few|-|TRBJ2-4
TGTGCCAGCAACCTAGGGGGAACCAAAAACATTCAGTACTTC
CASNLGGTKNIQYF
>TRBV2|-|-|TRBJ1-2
TGTGCCAGCAGTGAGGGGGCGGTTGGCTACACCTTC
CASSEGAVGYTF
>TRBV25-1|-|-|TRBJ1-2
TGTGCCAGCAGTGAACCAGGTCGGGAGGGTTATGGCTACACCTTC
CASSEPGREGYGYTF
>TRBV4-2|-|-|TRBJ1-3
TGTGCCAGCAACTCACCGTTCTCTGGAAACACCATATATTTT
CASNSPFSGNTIYF
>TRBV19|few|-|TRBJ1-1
TGTGCCAGTAGTATTTGGGGAGGAGGAGACGCTGAAGCTTTCTTT
CASSIWGGGDAEAFF
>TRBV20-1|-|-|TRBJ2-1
TGCAGTGCCAGAGGGACAAGATTATACAATGAGCAGTTCTTC
CSARGTRLYNEQFF
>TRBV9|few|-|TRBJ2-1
-
CASSVGGGNEEFF
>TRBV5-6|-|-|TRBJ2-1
TGTGCCAGCAGCGGGATCCGGTTGGATGAGCAGTTCTTC
CASSGIRLDEQFF
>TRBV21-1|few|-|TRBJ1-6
TGTGCCAGCACCGACGGGGGAGTCTATAATTCACCCCTCCACTTT
CASTDGGVYNSPLHF
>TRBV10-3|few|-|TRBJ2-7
TGTGCCAGTGGACAGCCGAAGCAGTACTTC
CASGQPKQYF
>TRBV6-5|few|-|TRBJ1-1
TGTGCCAGCAGTTACGGGACGGAGAACACTGAAGCTTTCTTT
CASSYGTENTEAFF
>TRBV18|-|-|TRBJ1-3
TGTGCCAGCTCACCGACGGGTTTGGACACCATATATTTT
CASSPTGLDTIYF
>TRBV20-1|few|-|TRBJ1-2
TGCAGTGCAGCCCGGACGGAGATGAGCTATGGCTACACCTTC
CSAARTEMSYGYTF
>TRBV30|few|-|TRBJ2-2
TGTGCCTGGAGTGAAGTCCCTCCCCGGGAGCTGTTTTTT
CAWSEVPPRELFF
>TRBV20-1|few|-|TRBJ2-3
TGCAGTGCTGAAATACAGATAGCGAATTCAATCACAGATACGCAGTATTTT
CSAEIQIANSITDTQYF
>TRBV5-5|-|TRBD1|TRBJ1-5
TGTGCCAGCAGCTTGGGGCAGGGGGTCGTTCAGCCCCAGCATTTT
CASSLGQGVVQPQHF
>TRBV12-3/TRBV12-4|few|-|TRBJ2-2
TGTGCCAGCAGTCGTCCGGGGGAGGCCGGGGAGCTGTTTTTT
CASSRPGEAGELFF
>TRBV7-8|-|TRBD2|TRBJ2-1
TGTGCCAGCAGTCCCCTGAGCGGGAGGGAAAATGAGCAGTTCTTC
CASSPLSGRENEQFF
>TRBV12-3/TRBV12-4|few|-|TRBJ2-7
TGTGCCAGCAGCCCGGGACTCTCTCTCTACGAGCAGTACTTC
CASSPGLSLYEQYF
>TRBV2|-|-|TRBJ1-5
TGTGCCAGCAGTGAAATGCAGGGGAATCAGCCCCAGCATTTT
CASSEMQGNQPQHF
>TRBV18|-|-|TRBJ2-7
TGTGCCAGCTCACTCGAAATCAGGGAGGAAGGTTACGAGCAGTACTTC
CASSLEIREEGYEQYF
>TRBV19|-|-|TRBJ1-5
TGTGCCAGTAGTATGGGATCAGTCAATCAGCCCCAGCATTTT
CASSMGSVNQPQHF
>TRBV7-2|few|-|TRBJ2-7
TGTGCCAGCAGCTTTCAGTCGACAGTCTCCTACGAGCAGTACTTC
CASSFQSTVSYEQYF
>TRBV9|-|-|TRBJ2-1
TGTGCCAGCAGCGTAGCCGTGATCGATGAGCAGTTCTTC
CASSVAVIDEQFF
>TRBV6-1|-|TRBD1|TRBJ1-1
TGTGCCAGCAGCCGGACAGGAGGAATGAACACTGAAGCTTTCTTT
CASSRTGGMNTEAFF
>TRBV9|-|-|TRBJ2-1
TGTGCCAGCAGCGTAGAGGACCTGTACAATGAGCAGTTCTTC
CASSVEDLYNEQFF